This TCR beta chain was sequenced for a study of T cells in Graves' hyperthyroidism and ophthalmopathy. Study-level results: The model anticipated ophthalmopathy a median around 6 months pre-onset. Among clonotypes expanded in thyroid above 0.001, most were also found in blood.

This clonotype was counted at least ten times. What it binds is unknown. RNA transcripts served as the template for amplifying TCR beta CDR3 regions. RT-PCR in the first round (using the HTBI primer set) targeted the TCR CDR3. Each CDR3 protein gets one entry after TCRdb re-called the multiplex PCR reads with MiXCR. The sample lists 450,000 to 500,000 distinct CDR3 sequences; under 25% were seen once. Lactation, pregnancy, other autoimmune disease or uncontrolled infection led to exclusion of patients. In making diagnoses, clinical symptoms, serum thyroxine and TRAb, thyroid ultrasound and orbital computed tomography were all used. The germline V and J ends were trimmed by 3 bases and 2 bases, with 11 bases remaining between them. The CDR3 totals 14 residues.

The sample consisted of blood. The V gene is TRBV12-3 or TRBV12-4, the J gene TRBJ2-7; D perhaps matches TRBD1 (5 bases). The source of this sequence is a woman aged 65 to 85 with Graves' ophthalmopathy. As DNA, the CDR3 is TGTGCCAGCAGTTTGGGGCAGCCAACCTACGAGCAGTACTTC. Translated: CASSLGQPTYEQYF.